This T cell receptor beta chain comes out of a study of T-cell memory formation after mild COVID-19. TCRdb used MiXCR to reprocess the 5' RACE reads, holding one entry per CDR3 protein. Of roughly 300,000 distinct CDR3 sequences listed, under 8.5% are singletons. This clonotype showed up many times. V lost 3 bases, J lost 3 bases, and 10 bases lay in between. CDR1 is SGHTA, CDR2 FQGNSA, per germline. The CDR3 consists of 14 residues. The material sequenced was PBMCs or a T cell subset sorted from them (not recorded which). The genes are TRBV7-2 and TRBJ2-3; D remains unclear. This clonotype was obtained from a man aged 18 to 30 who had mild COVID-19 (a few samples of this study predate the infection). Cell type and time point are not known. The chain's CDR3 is CASSLSRWTDTQYF. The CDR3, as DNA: TGTGCCAGCAGCTTGTCACGTTGGACAGATACGCAGTATTTT.